One and the same sample provided the 5 T cell receptor beta chains below, sequenced in a study of OX40 agonist ivuxolimab in advanced cancers. The assay was immunoSEQ multiplex PCR, and TCRdb's table has in-frame clones only and misses some. The sample has about 35,000 clones, about 82% seen once; the top ten hold about 25%. The source material was CD4+ or CD8+ T cells sorted from blood, sampled in a trial of the OX40 agonist ivuxolimab. The receptor set was obtained from an adult with an advanced solid tumor such as melanoma, head and neck, liver or kidney cancer.

The chain joins TRBV28 to TRBJ2-7; either TRBD1 or TRBD2 may supply D (5 bases each). This CDR3 contains 15 residues. With 0 bases removed from V and 1 base from J, the gap between germline ends came to 10 bases. CDR1 and CDR2 (germline): MDHEN, SYDVKM. The CDR3 nucleotides read TGTGCCAGCAGTTTATGGGGGACGGGATCCTACGAGCAGTACTTC. Translating gives CASSLWGTGSYEQYF.

This chain uses TRBV27 with TRBJ2-7; D is perhaps TRBD2 (6 bases). The CDR3 runs to 17 residues. V gave up 5 bases and J gave up 0 bases, with 20 bases separating them. CDR1 is MNHEY and CDR2 is SMNVEV in the germline V gene (reference sequence). The CDR3 DNA is TGTGCCAGCAGTCCTGGAGGGGCGGGGATGGACTCCTACGAGCAGTACTTC. Translation: CASSPGGAGMDSYEQYF.

There are a few counts of this clone. The rearrangement uses TRBV6-5 and TRBJ1-5; D is unclear. Germline values: CDR1 MNHEY, CDR2 SVGAGI. Trimming cost V 3 bases and J 9 bases, with 6 bases left between them. CDR3 size: 11 residues. The CDR3 bases are TGTGCCAGCAGTTATCCGGGGCCCCAGCATTTT. Residues: CASSYPGPQHF.

This sequence joins TRBV15 and TRBJ2-1; D is possibly TRBD2 (6 bases). Trimming shortened V by 5 bases and J by 8 bases, and 16 bases separated the two germline ends. The CDR3 covers 14 residues. CDR1 and CDR2 from the germline V gene are LNHNV and YYDKDF (reference sequence). Written as DNA, the CDR3 is TGTGCCACCAGCTATAAAGGGACTTTTGATGAGCAGTTCTTC. Protein sequence: CATSYKGTFDEQFF.

This clone came up once. This rearrangement joins TRBV27 to TRBJ1-5; D perhaps matches TRBD1 (5 bases). The CDR3 has 14 residues. V was trimmed by 3 bases and J by 3 bases, leaving 9 bases between them. Germline CDR1 is MNHEY and CDR2 is SMNVEV (reference sequence). The CDR3 region is CASSFGGDNQPQHF. As DNA, the CDR3 is TGTGCCAGCAGTTTTGGAGGGGACAATCAGCCCCAGCATTTT.